Described below is a single TCR beta chain sequence and its context. Looked up from germline, CDR1 is SGDLS and CDR2 is YYNGEE. Trimming took off 0 bases at V and 0 bases at J, with 4 bases between the two ends. The CDR3 has 14 amino acids. Sequenced by immunoSEQ multiplex PCR; TCRdb stores in-frame clones only, minus some. The profile covers 45,000 to 65,000 clones, with about nine tenths appearing a single time and roughly a tenth taken by the ten largest. The sample belongs to a study of blood T cell repertoires in COVID-19. Study information: Material from acute and convalescent COVID-19 was sourced from the United States, Italy and Spain.

The sequencing sample was made of peripheral blood. The chain employs TRBV9 and TRBJ1-3; D remains ambiguous. This TCR was sampled from a human donor with acute or convalescent COVID-19. The donor label of this sample is uncertain. The CDR3 DNA is TGTGCCAGCAGCGTAGGCGCCTCTGGAAACACCATATATTTT. The encoded protein is CASSVGASGNTIYF.